This T cell receptor beta chain comes out of a study of post-analysis software for immune sequencing data. As concerns this clonotype: The antigen is not known.

Findings and caveats of the study: People with multiple sclerosis had a significantly lower normalized Chao1 diversity than controls did. Comparison of patients with controls showed a handful of TRBV segments more frequent in patients, TRBV5-6, TRBV5-1 and TRBV20-1 among them.

Unique-molecular-identifier-tagged TCR beta cDNA libraries were used. It was from roughly 1 to 10 million T cells that some 470,000 cDNA molecules came. TCRdb re-called the PCR reads with MiXCR, one entry per CDR3 protein. The sample carries fewer than 850,000 distinct CDR3 sequences, roughly 29% recorded once. J lost 12 bases, V lost 6 bases, and 14 bases had no gene match. Germline V gene lookup returns CDR1 DFQATT and CDR2 SNEGSKA (reference sequence). The CDR3 sequence is 13 residues long. This chain connects TRBV20-1 to TRBJ1-2; TRBD1 agrees at 9 bases. The sample was blood. The receptor's source is a girl aged 5 to 17 with multiple sclerosis. This CDR3 is CSAISGTGSKDTF. CDR3 DNA sequence: TGCAGTGCCATTTCGGGGACAGGGTCTAAAGACACCTTC.